The entry that follows covers one T cell receptor (beta chain) sequence. The data originate from a study of shared clonotypes between healthy human individuals. Sequenced by immunoSEQ multiplex PCR; TCRdb stores in-frame clones only, minus some. The repertoire holds some 2.1 million clones, with about 95% as singletons. The CDR3 extends over 16 amino acids. CDR1 is ENHRY and CDR2 is SYGVKD in the germline V gene. Trimming cost V 2 bases and J 2 bases, with 15 bases left between them. It was CD45RO-negative cells, positively selected for CCR7, that made up naive CD8 cells, with terminally differentiated effector memory CD45RA+ cells excluded.

The receptor was isolated from a man between 18 and 29 years old in good health. Source material: naive CD8+ T cells sorted from blood. This chain joins TRBV10-3 and TRBJ2-5; D possibly corresponds to TRBD1 (6 bases). CDR3 nucleotide sequence: TGTGCCATCAGTGAGGGGGGCAGGGCCCTTCAAGAGACCCAGTACTTC. Encoded protein: CAISEGGRALQETQYF.